One sample yielded the 30 T cell receptor beta chains listed below, sequenced in a study of T and B cells in COVID-19 patients. Blood genomic DNA input for TRB amplification was about 240-550 ng. BIOMED2 TRB-A/B primer pools were used in multiplex TRB PCR. MiXCR, run by TCRdb on the multiplex PCR reads, gives a single entry per CDR3 protein. This repertoire shows around 10,000 distinct CDR3 sequences, 28% found once; its top ten account for approximately 25%. The sequenced material came from blood. These receptors came from a human donor who had recovered from COVID-19.

On this clonotype: A read error is possible here, since a much larger clone lies one base away. The chain links TRBV6-5 to TRBJ2-5; TRBD1 might be the D (6 bases). Germline V gene sequence: CDR1 MNHEY, CDR2 SVGAGI. There are 13 residues in the CDR3. The DNA for the CDR3 is TGTGCCAGCAGCCTGACTGGGGGCGAGACCCAGCACTTC. Amino acids: CASSLTGGETQHF.

This chain connects TRBV5-6 to TRBJ1-3; the D gene is possibly TRBD1 (6 bases). Trimming shortened V by 4 bases and J by 1 base, and 15 bases separated the two germline ends. The CDR3 consists of 16 residues. Germline V gene sequence: CDR1 SGHDT, CDR2 YYEEEE. The CDR3 region is CASSEPDRRSGNTIYF. In DNA form, the CDR3 reads TGTGCCAGCAGCGAGCCGGACAGAAGATCTGGAAACACCATATATTTT.

This clonotype is medium-sized in the sample. V gene TRBV18 combines with J gene TRBJ2-1; D is undetermined. This CDR3 is built from 12 residues. Trimming stripped 4 bases from V and 10 bases from J, with 11 bases between. Germline CDR1 is KGHSH and CDR2 is LQKENI. CDR3 sequence: CASSLLVDEQFF. CDR3 nucleotide sequence: TGTGCCAGCTCACTCCTAGTCGACGAGCAGTTCTTC.

As regards this clonotype: A single base separates this from a much larger clone, so it may be a read error. J is TRBJ2-1 and V is TRBV6-5; D remains ambiguous. The CDR3 spans 17 residues. V lost 5 bases and J lost 5, with 22 bases in between. In germline, CDR1 is MNHEY, CDR2 SVGAGI. The CDR3 protein is CASSATGMSRKNNEQFF. As DNA, the CDR3 is TGTGCCAGCAGTGCTACGGGCATGAGTCGGAAGAACAATGAGCAGTTCTTC.

By share, this clonotype counts as medium-sized. This chain links TRBV27 with TRBJ2-1, with 7 bases aligning to TRBD2. This CDR3 spans 17 amino acids. Germline CDR1 and CDR2: MNHEY and SMNVEV (reference sequence). V trimming: 7 bases; J trimming: 3 bases; junction bases outside the gene matches: 15. The CDR3 here is CASNGLQASGYYNEQFF. CDR3 DNA sequence: TGTGCCAGCAATGGACTCCAAGCTAGCGGTTACTACAATGAGCAGTTCTTC.

This clonotype ranks as medium-sized. The genes are TRBV19 and TRBJ2-5, with 9 bases aligning to TRBD1. Germline lookup yields CDR1 LNHDA and CDR2 SQIVND (reference sequence). The V segment lost 2 bases and the J segment 5 bases; nucleotides outside the gene matches: 6. The CDR3 sequence is 15 residues long. The CDR3 DNA reads as TGTGCCAGTAGTATAACAGGGGGCGAAACGGAGACCCAGTACTTC. It specifies CASSITGGETETQYF.

This clonotype was found many times. The chain uses TRBV13 and TRBJ2-5; TRBD2 aligns across 7 bases. CDR1 is PRHDT, CDR2 FYEKMQ, per germline (reference sequence). The CDR3 is 14 amino acids. V trimming: 6 bases; J trimming: 3 bases; junction bases outside the gene matches: 7. The CDR3, as DNA: TGTGCCAGCAGAAGTTTCGGGGGGAAAGAGACCCAGTACTTC. This encodes CASRSFGGKETQYF. The full variable domain, completed using reference TRBV13 and TRBJ2-5, is AAGVIQSPRHLIKEKRETATLKCYPIPRHDTVYWYQQGPGQDPQFLISFYEKMQSDKGSIPDRFSAQQFSDYHSELNMSSLELGDSALYFCASRSFGGKETQYFGPGTRLLVL.

This clonotype has a handful of counts. The rearrangement joins TRBV10-3 to TRBJ1-5; no definite D call. The CDR3 totals 13 residues. Looked up from germline, CDR1 is ENHRY and CDR2 is SYGVKD. Trimming removed 3 bases from V and 4 bases from J, with 7 bases in between. CDR3 in DNA: TGTGCCATCAGTGAATCAGAGAATCAGCCCCAGCATTTT. As protein: CAISESENQPQHF.

This clonotype occurred once. One end of the junction is discordant with germline, which a read error may explain. The chain has TRBV12-3 or TRBV12-4 and TRBJ2-5; TRBD2 agrees at 9 bases. The CDR3 has 15 amino acids. CDR3 in DNA: TGTGCCGGCAGTTTGGCTAGCGGGGTGGGTGAGACCCAGTACTTC. Translated, it gives CAGSLASGVGETQYF.

In its sample, this clonotype was seen a few times. The V and J genes are TRBV15 and TRBJ1-1, with D perhaps matching TRBD1 (6 bases). This CDR3 region has 15 residues. From germline, CDR1 is LNHNV and CDR2 YYDKDF (reference sequence). V lost 0 bases and J lost 5, with 13 bases in between. In DNA form, the CDR3 reads TGTGCCACCAGCAGAGAAACAGGGAAGGGAACTGAAGCTTTCTTT. It yields the protein CATSRETGKGTEAFF.

In this sample, this clonotype is medium-sized. V and J are TRBV5-4 and TRBJ2-7; 8 nucleotides agree with TRBD2. V was pared by 0 bases and J by 7 bases, with 6 bases of the junction left unmatched. CDR1 and CDR2 (germline): SGHNT, YYREEE (reference sequence). The CDR3 loop spans 14 amino acids. This CDR3 reads CASSLAGGALEQYF. The DNA for the CDR3 is TGTGCCAGCAGCTTGGCGGGAGGGGCCTTGGAGCAGTACTTC.

The CDR3 reads CASSPWTSDQETQYF. The CDR3 coding sequence is TGTGCCAGCAGCCCATGGACTAGCGACCAAGAGACCCAGTACTTC. The chain employs TRBV7-9 and TRBJ2-5; TRBD2 agrees at 9 bases. The CDR3 sequence is 15 residues long. Germline loops: CDR1 SEHNR, CDR2 FQNEAQ (reference sequence). V lost 5 bases and J lost 0; bases outside the gene matches: 4.

In its sample, this clonotype ranks as medium-sized. The J gene is TRBJ2-5, the V gene TRBV30; D ambiguous. Germline V gene data show CDR1 as GTSNPN and CDR2 as SVGIG (reference sequence). The CDR3 runs 17 residues. The V end was cut by 2 bases, the J end by 1 base, with 20 bases between. This CDR3 reads CAWSPLRLRGAQETQYF. The CDR3 coding sequence is TGTGCCTGGAGTCCCCTTCGCCTGAGAGGAGCCCAAGAGACCCAGTACTTC. Full variable domain (outside the CDR3, taken from reference TRBV30 and TRBJ2-5): SQTIHQWPATLVQPVGSPLSLECTVEGTSNPNLYWYRQAAGRGLQLLFYSVGIGQISSEVPQNLSASRPQDRQFILSSKKLLLSDSGFYLCAWSPLRLRGAQETQYFGPGTRLLVL.

Sample share makes this clonotype medium-sized. This CDR3 reads CASSNREDNSPLHF. The CDR3 DNA reads TGTGCCAGTAGTAACCGGGAAGATAATTCACCCCTCCACTTT. The chain recombines TRBV19 with TRBJ1-6; D uncertain. V was cut by 4 bases and J by 5 bases, with 9 bases left in between. Germline V CDR1 and CDR2: LNHDA, SQIVND (reference sequence). The CDR3 runs to 14 residues.

The chain recombines TRBV24-1 with TRBJ2-1, with TRBD1 identical over 10 bases. V gave up 3 bases and J gave up 5 bases; unmatched junction bases: 6. This CDR3 comprises 16 residues. Germline CDR1 and CDR2: KGHDR and SFDVKD. Written as DNA, the CDR3 is TGTGCCACCAGTGATGCCGGGACAGGGGTGGACAATGAGCAGTTCTTC. Its translation is CATSDAGTGVDNEQFF.

The chain carries TRBV19 and TRBJ2-3; the match to TRBD2 covers 14 bases. V shed 5 bases and J 4 bases; nucleotides not matched to a gene: 8. CDR1 and CDR2 (germline): LNHDA, SQIVND (reference sequence). The CDR3 length is 17 residues. CDR3 nucleotide sequence: TGTGCCAGTAGTCCCCCCGGGACTAGCGGGGGAGCAGATACGCAGTATTTT. It codes for CASSPPGTSGGADTQYF.

This chain joins TRBV4-3 and TRBJ2-1; 7 nucleotides align to TRBD2. Germline V CDR1 and CDR2: LGHNA, YSLEER. The CDR3 is 14 residues long. The V segment lost 0 bases and the J segment 7 bases; nucleotides outside the gene matches: 3. This CDR3 reads CASSQETSVNEQFF. CDR3 DNA sequence: TGCGCCAGCAGCCAAGAAACTAGCGTGAATGAGCAGTTCTTC.

The rearrangement links TRBV6-2 or TRBV6-3 to TRBJ1-2; D is unclear. V was cut by 5 bases and J by 8 bases, with 18 bases left in between. This CDR3 is built from 14 residues. Germline-derived CDR1 and CDR2 are MNHEY and SVGEGT. The CDR3 loop reads CASSDPHGRQGYTF. In DNA form, the CDR3 reads TGTGCCAGCAGTGACCCCCACGGGCGGCAAGGCTACACCTTC.

By share, this clonotype ranks as medium-sized. The chain couples TRBV6-2 or TRBV6-3 to TRBJ2-3; D remains unclear. The CDR3 is 17 amino acids. V shed 2 bases and J shed 3 bases, with 18 bases lying between them. Germline V gene sequence: CDR1 MNHEY, CDR2 SVGEGT. The CDR3: CASSYRSVGALTDTQYF. The CDR3 bases are TGTGCCAGCAGTTACAGGTCGGTGGGCGCCCTGACAGATACGCAGTATTTT.

The table lists this clonotype with a few counts. The chain links TRBV20-1 to TRBJ2-6; 7 bases line up with TRBD2. From germline, CDR1 is DFQATT and CDR2 SNEGSKA (reference sequence). J lost 0 bases, V lost 5 bases, and 7 bases had no gene match. The CDR3 contains 16 residues. CDR3 in amino acids: CSARASGYSGANVLTF. The DNA of the CDR3 is TGCAGTGCTCGGGCTAGCGGATACTCTGGGGCCAACGTCCTGACTTTC.

Relative to its sample, this clonotype is medium-sized. This chain joins TRBV19 and TRBJ2-1, with 7 bases lining up with TRBD2. CDR1 and CDR2 from the germline V gene are LNHDA and SQIVND (reference sequence). There are 16 residues in the CDR3. Germline trimming cut 6 bases from V and 7 bases from J; bases unmatched to any gene: 15. As DNA, the CDR3 is TGTGCCAGTAGCCCGACGGCGGGAGATTACACGAATGAGCAGTTCTTC. It yields the protein CASSPTAGDYTNEQFF.

In its sample, this clonotype ranks as medium-sized. This sequence joins TRBV29-1 and TRBJ1-5; D may be TRBD1 (5 bases). The CDR3 extends over 12 amino acids. The ends were cut back, 6 bases at V and 2 bases at J, with 8 bases in the middle. Germline V gene lookup returns CDR1 SQVTM and CDR2 ANQGSEA. Written as DNA, the CDR3 is TGCAGCGTGACACAGGGCAATCAGCCCCAGCATTTT. Translated: CSVTQGNQPQHF.

This chain uses TRBV7-6 with TRBJ2-1, with D possibly TRBD2 on 7 matching bases. The CDR3 is 16 amino acids. Germline V gene lookup returns CDR1 SGHVS and CDR2 FNYEAQ. Trimming pared 3 bases from V and 12 bases from J, leaving 24 bases between. CDR3 amino acids: CASSLEGGAPGKGQFF. In DNA form, the CDR3 reads TGTGCCAGCAGCTTGGAAGGGGGGGCCCCGGGGAAGGGGCAGTTCTTC.

By share, this clonotype ranks as medium-sized (0.01 to 0.1%). V and J are TRBV19 and TRBJ1-4, with 8 nucleotides matching TRBD1. J lost 4 bases, V lost 6 bases, and 16 bases had no gene match. The CDR3 is 18 amino acids. Germline V gene data show CDR1 as LNHDA and CDR2 as SQIVND (reference sequence). CDR3 amino acids: CASRPRTGSLSYNEKLFF. DNA for the CDR3: TGTGCCAGTAGACCCAGGACAGGGAGTCTGTCCTATAATGAAAAACTGTTTTTT.

This clonotype was recorded many times. The chain employs TRBV12-3 or TRBV12-4 and TRBJ2-1; no definite D call. Trimming took off 7 bases at V and 0 bases at J, with 16 bases between the two ends. This CDR3 spans 16 amino acids. The CDR3 is CASTPPGSSSYNEQFF. The CDR3 nucleotides are TGTGCCAGCACTCCCCCGGGTAGTTCCTCCTACAATGAGCAGTTCTTC.

The chain combines TRBV20-1 with TRBJ1-2; D remains ambiguous. Deletions cut 2 bases from V and 0 bases from J, with 4 bases between. The CDR3 is made up of 12 amino acids. Germline assignment: CDR1 DFQATT and CDR2 SNEGSKA (reference sequence). The CDR3 sequence: CSARPTNYGYTF. The CDR3 DNA reads as TGCAGTGCTAGACCAACTAACTATGGCTACACCTTC.

The chain carries TRBV6-5 and TRBJ2-7; unclear D gene. The V and J ends lost 6 bases and 3 bases respectively, with 6 bases between them. The CDR3 extends over 11 amino acids. Looked up from germline, CDR1 is MNHEY and CDR2 is SVGAGI. The CDR3 nucleotides read TGTGCCAGCAGGATTGGCTACGAGCAGTACTTC. This codes for CASRIGYEQYF.

This clonotype is medium-sized. The chain couples TRBV6-1 to TRBJ2-7, with D uncertain. This CDR3 is built from 12 residues. The V and J ends lost 7 bases and 3 bases respectively, with 10 bases between them. CDR1 MNHNS and CDR2 SASEGT come from the germline V gene. CDR3 region: CASTGRVYEQYF. The DNA for the CDR3 is TGTGCCAGCACCGGAAGGGTCTACGAGCAGTACTTC.

By proportion, this clonotype is medium-sized (0.01 to 0.1%). The chain is built from TRBV30 and TRBJ2-7, with 7 bases lining up with TRBD1. V trimming: 0 bases; J trimming: 7 bases; junction bases outside the gene matches: 6. The germline V gene has CDR1 GTSNPN and CDR2 SVGIG (reference sequence). The CDR3 covers 13 residues. This chain's CDR3 is CAWSVDREGEQYF. CDR3 coding DNA: TGTGCCTGGAGTGTAGACAGGGAAGGGGAGCAGTACTTC.

The CDR3 is CSVRAGTGEEQYF. For the CDR3, the DNA is TGCAGCGTTAGAGCCGGGACAGGGGAAGAGCAGTACTTC. This chain links TRBV29-1 with TRBJ2-7; 10 bases line up with TRBD1. V gave up 5 bases and J gave up 7 bases; unmatched junction bases: 8. The CDR3 is 13 amino acids. Germline V gives CDR1 SQVTM, CDR2 ANQGSEA.